The rows below give T cell receptor beta chains drawn from one sample of a study of blood T cell repertoires in COVID-19. Assay used: immunoSEQ multiplex PCR; TCRdb lists only in-frame clones, some missing. The sample records roughly 280,000 clones, 80% to 95% being singletons. The material sequenced was PBMCs or T cells enriched from blood (not recorded which). These receptors were obtained from a man aged 40-55 years who had been exposed to COVID-19. CDR3s include the opening cysteine and the closing phenylalanine or tryptophan. D genes are given only for firm matches. Clone size is stated in some rows and not others, as once, few, many or a class when expanded.

V,J,D,size,DNA,CDR3
TRBV29-1,TRBJ1-1,TRBD1,.,TGCAGCGTTGAACAGGGGGTGGGCACTGAAGCTTTCTTT,CSVEQGVGTEAFF
TRBV3-1/TRBV3-2,TRBJ2-2,TRBD2,.,TGTGCCAGCAGCCAGGAACTAGCGGGAGGGCCCGGGGAGCTGTTTTTT,CASSQELAGGPGELFF
TRBV30,TRBJ1-5,.,.,TGTGCCTGGAGGATGGGGGGGCAGGGGCCCCAGCATTTT,CAWRMGGQGPQHF
TRBV5-1,TRBJ2-1,TRBD2,.,TGCGCCAGCAGCTCAGTTATAACTAGCGGGAGCCCGGACAATGAGCAGTTCTTC,CASSSVITSGSPDNEQFF
TRBV6-5,TRBJ2-2,.,.,TGTGCCAGCCAGTCTAGCCCAACCGGGGAGCTGTTTTTT,CASQSSPTGELFF
TRBV5-6,TRBJ1-5,TRBD1,.,TGTGCCAGCAGCTTGGGCCAGGGGGTAAATCAGCCCCAGCATTTT,CASSLGQGVNQPQHF
TRBV28,TRBJ1-6,.,few,TGTGCCAGCAGTTTACAGGGGATGGGTAATTCACCCCTCCACTTT,CASSLQGMGNSPLHF
TRBV7-8,TRBJ1-2,.,.,TGTGCCAGCAGCCCGGCTAGGGGGAGCTATGGCTACACCTTC,CASSPARGSYGYTF
TRBV7-9,TRBJ2-2,.,.,TGTGCCAGCATAGAAGGGAGTGGGGAGCTGTTTTTT,CASIEGSGELFF
TRBV19,TRBJ1-1,.,.,TGTGCCAGTAGTATTTCGTTCGGCGGAGCTTTCTTT,CASSISFGGAFF
TRBV18,TRBJ2-7,.,.,TGTGCCAGCTCACCAGCGTACGAGCAGTACTTC,CASSPAYEQYF
TRBV12-3/TRBV12-4,TRBJ1-1,.,.,TGTGCCAGCCACGGGGGGTGGCCTGAAGCTTTCTTT,CASHGGWPEAFF
TRBV19,TRBJ1-1,.,.,TGTGCCACCCATGCGGACTTGAACACTGAAGCTTTCTTT,CATHADLNTEAFF
TRBV2,TRBJ1-4,.,.,TGTGCCAGCAGTGAACGAGAAACAACTAATGAAAAACTGTTTTTT,CASSERETTNEKLFF
TRBV27,TRBJ1-2,TRBD1,.,TGTGCCAGCAGGGGGACAGGGAACTATGGCTACACCTTC,CASRGTGNYGYTF
TRBV24-1,TRBJ2-3,TRBD2,.,TGTGCCACCAGTGATTACCGCGGGAGTTTCGCAGATACGCAGTATTTT,CATSDYRGSFADTQYF
TRBV19,TRBJ1-1,.,many,TGTGCCAGTAGTGGCAGAATGAACACTGAAGCTTTCTTT,CASSGRMNTEAFF
TRBV25-1,TRBJ2-7,.,.,TGTGCCAGCAGTGAACCCCGCCGGACAACAGACGAGCAGTACTTC,CASSEPRRTTDEQYF
TRBV5-1,TRBJ2-5,.,.,TGCGCCAGCAGCCCTACGGGGTTAGAGACCCAGTACTTC,CASSPTGLETQYF
TRBV5-4,TRBJ2-7,.,few,TGTGCCAGCAGCTTGTATAAAGAGCAGTACTTC,CASSLYKEQYF
TRBV9,TRBJ2-2,.,.,TGTGCCAGCAACCCACTTGGGAACACCGGGGAGCTGTTTTTT,CASNPLGNTGELFF
TRBV21-1,TRBJ2-6,.,.,TGTGCCAGCAGCAAAGAAACCGACAGGGAGAACTCTGGGGCCAACGTCCTGACTTTC,CASSKETDRENSGANVLTF
TRBV28,TRBJ1-2,.,.,TGTGCCAGCAGTTCCTCGGACAGCCTCGATGGCTACACCTTC,CASSSSDSLDGYTF
TRBV5-1,TRBJ2-7,.,.,TGCGCCAGCAGCTTGGTGTATGGGCCTAACTCCTACGAGCAGTACTTC,CASSLVYGPNSYEQYF
TRBV11-2,TRBJ2-7,TRBD2,.,TGTGCCAGCAGCCGCCGGACTAGCTACGAGCAGTACTTC,CASSRRTSYEQYF
TRBV28,TRBJ2-6,.,.,TGTGCCAGCCGGAGACTCGATAGGGCCAACGTCCTGACTTTC,CASRRLDRANVLTF
TRBV27,TRBJ2-2,.,.,TGTGCCAGCAGTTTTAGCACTTACACCGGGGAGCTGTTTTTT,CASSFSTYTGELFF
TRBV9,TRBJ2-7,TRBD2,.,TGTGCCAGCAGCGTAGGAAGTGTCGCAGGGTTCGGCGGGAGCTCCTACGAGCAGTACTTC,CASSVGSVAGFGGSSYEQYF
TRBV11-3,TRBJ2-2,TRBD2,.,TGTGCCAGCAGCTTAGGGCCTAGCGGTTCCGGGGAGCTGTTTTTT,CASSLGPSGSGELFF
TRBV14,TRBJ2-2,.,.,TGTGCCAGCAGCCAAGAAGAGACTGGAACGCGAACCGGGGAGCTGTTTTTT,CASSQEETGTRTGELFF
TRBV2,TRBJ2-4,TRBD1,.,TGTGCCAGCAGCGACAACACAGGGGGAAGCATTCAGTACTTC,CASSDNTGGSIQYF
TRBV14,TRBJ2-7,TRBD2,.,TGTGCCAGCAGCCAGACGGGGGGGGGCCCCGGTGGCGAGCAGTACTTC,CASSQTGGGPGGEQYF
TRBV7-9,TRBJ2-1,.,few,TGTGCCAGCAGCCCCGACAATGAGCAGTTCTTC,CASSPDNEQFF
TRBV9,TRBJ2-1,.,.,TGTGCCAGCAGCGTAGCGGGATTGACTAATGAGCAGTTCTTC,CASSVAGLTNEQFF
TRBV19,TRBJ1-1,.,.,TGTGCCAGTAGTAGGGGGGACACTGAAGCTTTCTTT,CASSRGDTEAFF
TRBV9,TRBJ2-3,.,.,TGTGCCAGCAGCGTAGCGAAAGGGGGGGGAGATACGCAGTATTTT,CASSVAKGGGDTQYF
TRBV5-1,TRBJ2-3,.,.,TGCGCCAGCAGCTTGGAGGGACTCACCACAGATACGCAGTATTTT,CASSLEGLTTDTQYF
TRBV7-9,TRBJ1-3,.,.,TGTGCCAGCAGCTTAGAGAGCTCTGGAAACACCATATATTTT,CASSLESSGNTIYF
TRBV4-2,TRBJ2-2,.,.,TGTGCCAGCAGCCAAGAGGTAGCGATGCTTACCATGAACACCGGGGAGCTGTTTTTT,CASSQEVAMLTMNTGELFF
TRBV4-3,TRBJ1-1,TRBD1,.,TGCGCCAGCAGCCAGGGCCAGGCAGGGGGGATTGCTGAAGCTTTCTTT,CASSQGQAGGIAEAFF
TRBV28,TRBJ2-3,.,.,TGTGCCAGCAGGAGGCCTGGCGGGGCTAGCACAGATACGCAGTATTTT,CASRRPGGASTDTQYF
TRBV5-4,TRBJ1-6,.,.,TGTGCCAGCAAACTTGAGGGCTGGTCACCCCTCCACTTT,CASKLEGWSPLHF
TRBV11-2,TRBJ1-1,.,.,TGTGCCAGCAGCCCAAGGCGGGAGAACACTGAAGCTTTCTTT,CASSPRRENTEAFF
TRBV5-6,TRBJ2-1,.,.,TGTGCCAGCAGCCCGAGGGTCGCCTACAATGAGCAGTTCTTC,CASSPRVAYNEQFF
TRBV11-2,TRBJ2-7,.,few,TGTGCCAGCAGTTACAAGGAGCAGTACTTC,CASSYKEQYF
TRBV5-4,TRBJ2-7,TRBD2,.,TGTGCCAGCAGCTTAGCCGGGACTAGCCTTTTCGAGCAGTACTTC,CASSLAGTSLFEQYF
TRBV5-4,TRBJ2-7,TRBD2,.,TGTGCCAGCAGCTTTACCTCCGCTAGCGGCTACGAGCAGTACTTC,CASSFTSASGYEQYF